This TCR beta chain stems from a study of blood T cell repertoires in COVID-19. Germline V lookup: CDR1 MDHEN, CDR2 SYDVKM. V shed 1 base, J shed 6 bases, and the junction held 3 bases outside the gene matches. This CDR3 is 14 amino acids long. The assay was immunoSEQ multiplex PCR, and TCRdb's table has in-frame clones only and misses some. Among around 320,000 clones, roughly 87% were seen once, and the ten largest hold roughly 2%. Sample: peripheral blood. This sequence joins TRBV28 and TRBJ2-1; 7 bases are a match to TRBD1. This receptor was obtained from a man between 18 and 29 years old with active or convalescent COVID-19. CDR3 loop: CASSLLSGGNEQFF. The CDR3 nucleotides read TGTGCCAGCAGTTTATTGTCAGGGGGCAATGAGCAGTTCTTC.